The 11 T cell receptor beta chains listed next were all sequenced from one sample in a study of blood T cells in healthy people across ages. Primed by a sample-barcoded 5' primer and a J-beta primer mix, a second PCR proceeded for 7 to 11 cycles. TCRdb reanalysed the 5' RACE reads using MiXCR and keeps one entry per CDR3 protein. The sample holds 750,000 to 1,000,000 distinct CDR3 sequences, 25% to 35% seen once. The sample was also reused in another study, on T cells of mothers and their children.

The sample comprised blood. These receptors all stem from a woman aged 40 to 50 in good health.

This clonotype was found many times. The chain is built from TRBV20-1 and TRBJ1-6, with a possible D match to TRBD1 (5 bases). Between the trimmed V and J ends, which lost 6 bases and 5 bases, there was a span of 23 bases. The CDR3 consists of 17 residues. CDR1 and CDR2 (germline): DFQATT, SNEGSKA (reference sequence). The CDR3 sequence: CSAPYGQARGNNSPLHF. CDR3 nucleotide sequence: TGCAGTGCCCCGTACGGGCAGGCCCGGGGGAATAATTCACCCCTCCACTTT.

At least ten counts were recorded for this clonotype. The CDR3 is CASSDRGTGANVLTF. Here the CDR3 DNA reads TGTGCCAGCAGCGACAGGGGGACCGGGGCCAACGTCCTGACTTTC. V and J are TRBV5-4 and TRBJ2-6, with 9 nucleotides matching TRBD1. From germline, CDR1 is SGHNT and CDR2 YYREEE (reference sequence). This CDR3 spans 15 amino acids. J lost 4 bases, V lost 4 bases, and 3 bases had no gene match.

This clonotype showed up many times. The chain carries TRBV4-1 and TRBJ2-5, with D perhaps matching TRBD1 (5 bases). The germline gives CDR1 MGHRA, CDR2 YSYEKL. The V gene lost 4 bases and the J gene lost 2 bases, with 11 bases spanning the gap. The CDR3 covers 14 residues. In DNA form, the CDR3 reads TGCGCCAGCAGCCCGATAGGGGTTCAAGAGACCCAGTACTTC. This translates into CASSPIGVQETQYF.

This clonotype has a count of ten or more. The CDR3 coding sequence is TGCGCCAGCAGCCGACAGGGACAGGCCTCTGGAAACACCATATATTTT. Translating it yields CASSRQGQASGNTIYF. This sequence joins TRBV4-1 and TRBJ1-3; 8 bases agree with TRBD1. From germline, CDR1 is MGHRA and CDR2 YSYEKL. CDR3 length equals 16 residues. V lost 4 bases and J lost 0; bases outside the gene matches: 5.

The rearrangement joins TRBV6-1 to TRBJ2-5; possibly TRBD1 or TRBD2 for D (5 bases each). Germline CDR1 reads MNHNS; CDR2 reads SASEGT. The CDR3 contains 12 residues. Trimming shortened V by 7 bases and J by 10 bases, and 16 bases separated the two germline ends. The CDR3 DNA follows: TGTGCCAGCAATTGGGACGGGTCGGGCCAGTACTTC. Translation gives CASNWDGSGQYF.

The sample holds many counts of this clonotype. V usage is TRBV6-5 and J usage is TRBJ1-6, with D possibly being TRBD1 (5 bases). Germline V gene sequence: CDR1 MNHEY, CDR2 SVGAGI. This CDR3 has 15 amino acids. Trimming stripped 2 bases from V and 11 bases from J, with 16 bases between. CDR3 in DNA: TGTGCCAGCAGTTACGATGGCAGGGAGGGTCCACCCCTCCACTTT. It codes for CASSYDGREGPPLHF.

This chain uses TRBV28 with TRBJ2-7, with D tentatively TRBD2 (6 bases). The V gene's germline CDR1 is MDHEN and CDR2 SYDVKM. V was clipped by 2 bases and J by 7 bases, with 18 bases between them. There are 15 residues in the CDR3. The CDR3 spells CASSLGGVGRGEQYF. DNA for the CDR3: TGTGCCAGCAGTTTAGGTGGCGTGGGACGGGGGGAGCAGTACTTC.

This chain links TRBV9 with TRBJ2-1, with D perhaps TRBD2 (6 bases). The CDR3 loop spans 16 amino acids. Germline CDR1 and CDR2: SGDLS and YYNGEE. Trimming shortened V by 1 base and J by 0 bases, and 11 bases separated the two germline ends. The CDR3 sequence: CASSVSAGSSYNEQFF. CDR3 sequence (DNA): TGTGCCAGCAGCGTATCGGCGGGGAGCTCCTACAATGAGCAGTTCTTC.

The chain combines TRBV29-1 with TRBJ1-1; D not certain. V was shortened by 5 bases and J by 4 bases, with 14 bases between the two germline ends. The CDR3 consists of 13 residues. Germline V lookup: CDR1 SQVTM, CDR2 ANQGSEA. The CDR3 region has the DNA TGCAGCGTTACTGGACTGGTGGGCACTGAAGCTTTCTTT. It codes for CSVTGLVGTEAFF.

The rearrangement links TRBV5-6 to TRBJ1-1, with TRBD1 as a possible D gene (5 bases). Trimming pared 4 bases from V and 7 bases from J, leaving 17 bases between. CDR3 size: 14 residues. CDR1 is SGHDT, CDR2 YYEEEE, per germline. The CDR3 is CASSVDPGVIEAFF. The CDR3 nucleotides are TGTGCCAGCAGCGTGGACCCGGGGGTTATTGAAGCTTTCTTT.

The J gene is TRBJ2-3, the V gene TRBV5-5; possibly TRBD2 for D (5 bases). Germline lookup yields CDR1 SGHKS and CDR2 YYEKEE (reference sequence). Trimming removed 1 base at V and 1 base at J, with 16 bases between. This CDR3 spans 17 amino acids. DNA of the CDR3: TGTGCCAGCAGCTTGTATGATGGACTCCGGGGCACAGATACGCAGTATTTT. It translates to CASSLYDGLRGTDTQYF.